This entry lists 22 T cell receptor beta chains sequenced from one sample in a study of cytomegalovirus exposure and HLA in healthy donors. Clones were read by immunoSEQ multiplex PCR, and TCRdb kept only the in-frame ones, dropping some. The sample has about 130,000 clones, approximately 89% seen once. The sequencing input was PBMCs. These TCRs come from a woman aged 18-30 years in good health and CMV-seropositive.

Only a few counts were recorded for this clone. The chain's CDR3 is CSVAHRGEFEQYF. CDR3 nucleotide sequence: TGCAGCGTTGCGCACAGGGGGGAGTTCGAGCAGTACTTC. The genes are TRBV29-1 and TRBJ2-7; 8 positions match TRBD1. The V and J ends lost 4 bases and 6 bases, in that order; junction bases with no gene match: 8. The CDR3 has 13 amino acids. In germline, CDR1 is SQVTM, CDR2 ANQGSEA.

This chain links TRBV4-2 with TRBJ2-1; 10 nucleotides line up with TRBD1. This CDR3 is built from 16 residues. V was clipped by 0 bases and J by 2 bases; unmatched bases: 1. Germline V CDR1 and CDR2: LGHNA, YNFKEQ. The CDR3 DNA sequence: TGTGCCAGCAGCCAAGATGGGACAGGGGCCTACAATGAGCAGTTCTTC. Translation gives CASSQDGTGAYNEQFF.

For the CDR3, the DNA is TGTGCCATCGGAAGCGGGGGGGCCGGGGAGACCCAGTACTTC. Amino acid sequence: CAIGSGGAGETQYF. V is TRBV10-3 and J is TRBJ2-5; 10 nucleotides agree with TRBD2. V shed 8 bases and J 5 bases; nucleotides not matched to a gene: 8. This CDR3 is built from 14 residues. CDR1 is ENHRY, CDR2 SYGVKD, per germline.

The CDR3 region has the DNA TGTGCCAGCAGCCCAACGTTGCAGGGGCCCACCGGGGAGCTGTTTTTT. Residues: CASSPTLQGPTGELFF. The J gene is TRBJ2-2, the V gene TRBV9; D is possibly TRBD1 (6 bases). CDR1 SGDLS and CDR2 YYNGEE come from the germline V gene. The CDR3 has 16 residues. V lost 4 bases, J lost 4 bases, and 17 bases lay in between.

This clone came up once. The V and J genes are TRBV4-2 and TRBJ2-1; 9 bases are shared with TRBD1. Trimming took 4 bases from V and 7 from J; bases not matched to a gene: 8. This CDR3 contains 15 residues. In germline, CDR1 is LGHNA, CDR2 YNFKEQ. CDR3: CASSPSGTGFNEQFF. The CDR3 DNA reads TGTGCCAGCAGCCCTTCCGGGACAGGGTTTAATGAGCAGTTCTTC.

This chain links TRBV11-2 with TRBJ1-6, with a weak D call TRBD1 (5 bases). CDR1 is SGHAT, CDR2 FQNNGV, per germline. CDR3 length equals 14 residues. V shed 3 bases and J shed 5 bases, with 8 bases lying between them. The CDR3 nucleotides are TGTGCCAGCAGCTTCAAACAGGATAATTCACCCCTCCACTTT. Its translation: CASSFKQDNSPLHF.

The DNA of the CDR3 is TGTGCCAGCAGCGTAGTGATAGGACTAGGGGGCGGGGAGCTGTTTTTT. Translating it yields CASSVVIGLGGGELFF. The chain uses TRBV9 and TRBJ2-2, with D perhaps matching TRBD2 (7 bases). Germline V gives CDR1 SGDLS, CDR2 YYNGEE. V was clipped by 0 bases and J by 7 bases, with 16 bases between them. This CDR3 has 16 amino acids.

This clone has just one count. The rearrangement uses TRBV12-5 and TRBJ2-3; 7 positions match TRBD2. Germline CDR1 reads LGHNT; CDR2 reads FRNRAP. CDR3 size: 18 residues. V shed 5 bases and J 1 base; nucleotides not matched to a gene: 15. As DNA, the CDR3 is TGTGCTAGTGGTCAAGGGAGGGGTGGAACTATCGGCACAGATACGCAGTATTTT. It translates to CASGQGRGGTIGTDTQYF.

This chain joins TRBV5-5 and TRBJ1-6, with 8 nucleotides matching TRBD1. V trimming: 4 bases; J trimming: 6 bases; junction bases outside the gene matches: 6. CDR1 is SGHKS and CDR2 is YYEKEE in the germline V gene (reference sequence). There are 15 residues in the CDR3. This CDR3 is CASSPRTGINSPLHF. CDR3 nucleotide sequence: TGTGCCAGCAGCCCGAGGACAGGGATTAATTCACCCCTCCACTTT.

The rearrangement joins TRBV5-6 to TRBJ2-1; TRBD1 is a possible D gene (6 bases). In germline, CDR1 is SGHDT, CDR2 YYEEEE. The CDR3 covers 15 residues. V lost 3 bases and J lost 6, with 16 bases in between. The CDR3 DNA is TGTGCCAGCAGCTACCCGGGACACGACGTCAATGAGCAGTTCTTC. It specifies CASSYPGHDVNEQFF.

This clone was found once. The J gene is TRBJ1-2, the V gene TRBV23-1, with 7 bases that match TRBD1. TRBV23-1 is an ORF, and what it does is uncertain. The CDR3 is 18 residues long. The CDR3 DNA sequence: TGCGCAGGTACCGGGGCGAGGGGGCGGAACCGAATCTACTATGGCTACACCTTC. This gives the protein CAGTGARGRNRIYYGYTF.

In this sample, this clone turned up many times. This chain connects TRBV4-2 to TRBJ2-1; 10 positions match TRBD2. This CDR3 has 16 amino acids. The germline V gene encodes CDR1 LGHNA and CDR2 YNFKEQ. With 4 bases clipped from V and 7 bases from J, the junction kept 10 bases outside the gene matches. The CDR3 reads CASSPKLAGGRNEQFF. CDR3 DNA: TGTGCCAGCAGCCCCAAATTAGCGGGGGGCAGGAATGAGCAGTTCTTC.

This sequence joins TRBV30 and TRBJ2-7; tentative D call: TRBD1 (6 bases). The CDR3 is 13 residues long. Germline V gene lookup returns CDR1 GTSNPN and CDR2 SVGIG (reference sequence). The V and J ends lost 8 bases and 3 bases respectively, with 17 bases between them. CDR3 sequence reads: CALRAGVDYEQYF. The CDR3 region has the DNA TGTGCCCTCCGGGCAGGGGTGGACTACGAGCAGTACTTC.

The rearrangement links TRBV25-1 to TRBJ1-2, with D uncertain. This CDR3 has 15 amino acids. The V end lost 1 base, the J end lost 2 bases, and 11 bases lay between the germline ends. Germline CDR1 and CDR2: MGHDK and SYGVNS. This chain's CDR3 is CASSESRVLNYGYTF. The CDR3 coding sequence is TGTGCCAGCAGTGAATCTCGGGTACTGAACTATGGCTACACCTTC.

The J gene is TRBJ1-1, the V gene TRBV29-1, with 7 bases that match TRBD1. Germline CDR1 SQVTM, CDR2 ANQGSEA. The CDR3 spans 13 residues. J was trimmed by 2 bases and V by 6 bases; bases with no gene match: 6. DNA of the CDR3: TGCAGCGTGAAAGGGGGCGGCAACACTGAAGCTTTCTTT. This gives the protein CSVKGGGNTEAFF. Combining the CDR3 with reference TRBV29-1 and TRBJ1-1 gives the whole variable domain SAVISQKPSRDICQRGTSLTIQCQVDSQVTMMFWYRQQPGQSLTLIATANQGSEATYESGFVIDKFPISRPNLTFSTLTVSNMSPEDSSIYLCSVKGGGNTEAFFGQGTRLTVV.

The DNA of the CDR3 is TGTGCCAGTACGGGGATCCTCACAGATACGCAGTATTTT. Its translation is CASTGILTDTQYF. V usage is TRBV19 and J usage is TRBJ2-3; D perhaps matches TRBD2 (5 bases). Germline-derived CDR1 and CDR2 are LNHDA and SQIVND (reference sequence). The V end lost 7 bases, the J end lost 2 bases, and 10 bases lay between the germline ends. This CDR3 has 13 amino acids.

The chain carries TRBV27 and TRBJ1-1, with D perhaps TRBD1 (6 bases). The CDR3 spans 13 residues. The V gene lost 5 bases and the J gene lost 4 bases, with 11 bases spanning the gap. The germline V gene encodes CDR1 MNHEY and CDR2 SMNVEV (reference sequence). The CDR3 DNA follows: TGTGCCAGCAGTCAGGGGATGATCACTGAAGCTTTCTTT. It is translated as CASSQGMITEAFF.

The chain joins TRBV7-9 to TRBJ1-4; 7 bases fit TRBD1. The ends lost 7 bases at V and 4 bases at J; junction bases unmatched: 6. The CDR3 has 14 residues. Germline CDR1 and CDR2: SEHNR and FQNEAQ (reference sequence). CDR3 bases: TGTGCCAGCAACCGGGACAGCCATAATGAAAAACTGTTTTTT. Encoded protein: CASNRDSHNEKLFF.

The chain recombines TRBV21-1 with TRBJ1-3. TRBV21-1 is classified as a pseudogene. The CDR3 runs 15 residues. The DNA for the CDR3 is TGTGCCAGCAGCAAGGTGCAGACTCCTGGAAACACCATATATTTT. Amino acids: CASSKVQTPGNTIYF.

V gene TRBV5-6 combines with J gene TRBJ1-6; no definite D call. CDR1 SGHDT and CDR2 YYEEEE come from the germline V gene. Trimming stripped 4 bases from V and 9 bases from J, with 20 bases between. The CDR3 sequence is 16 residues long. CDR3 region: CASSLGPSGMGSPLHF. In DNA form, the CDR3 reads TGTGCCAGCAGCCTTGGACCTAGCGGCATGGGTTCACCCCTCCACTTT.

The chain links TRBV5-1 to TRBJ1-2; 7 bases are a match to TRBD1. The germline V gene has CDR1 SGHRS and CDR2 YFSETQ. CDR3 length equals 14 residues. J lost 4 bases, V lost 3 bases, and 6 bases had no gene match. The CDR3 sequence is CASSWGQSLYGYTF. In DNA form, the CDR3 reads TGCGCCAGCAGCTGGGGACAGAGCCTCTATGGCTACACCTTC.

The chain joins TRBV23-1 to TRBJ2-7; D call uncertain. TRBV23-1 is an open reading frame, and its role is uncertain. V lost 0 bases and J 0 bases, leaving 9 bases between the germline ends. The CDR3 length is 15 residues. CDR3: CASSQSWQASYEQYF. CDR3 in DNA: TGCGCCAGCAGTCAATCATGGCAGGCCTCCTACGAGCAGTACTTC.